Listed here are 10 T cell receptor beta chains from one sample, sequenced in a study of blood T cells in healthy people across ages. Through a sample-barcoded 5' primer and a J-beta primer mix, a second PCR was run for about 7 to 12 cycles. TCRdb ran MiXCR on the 5' RACE reads and lists one entry per CDR3 protein. The data hold 950,000 to 1,200,000 distinct CDR3 sequences, with around two fifths observed a single time. What was sequenced was blood. Every receptor here comes from a young man in good health.

This sequence joins TRBV27 and TRBJ1-1; a possible D gene is TRBD1 (5 bases). CDR1 is MNHEY, CDR2 SMNVEV, per germline (reference sequence). The CDR3 is made up of 13 amino acids. V lost 8 bases and J lost 7, with 17 bases in between. The CDR3 sequence is CASHRGTVGEAFF. CDR3 bases: TGTGCCAGCCACCGAGGGACCGTGGGTGAAGCTTTCTTT.

The J gene is TRBJ2-1, the V gene TRBV4-2; D may match TRBD1 or TRBD2 (6 bases each). The length of the CDR3 is 16 residues. Germline CDR1 reads LGHNA; CDR2 reads YNFKEQ. V lost 1 base, J lost 3 bases, and 13 bases lay in between. For the CDR3, the DNA is TGTGCCAGCAGCCAAGTGCACCGGGGGCTCTACAATGAGCAGTTCTTC. Translated, it gives CASSQVHRGLYNEQFF.

There are a few counts of this clonotype. The genes are TRBV4-3 and TRBJ1-2; tentatively, D is TRBD1 (5 bases). Germline V gene sequence: CDR1 LGHNA, CDR2 YSLEER. V gave up 0 bases and J gave up 4 bases, with 12 bases separating them. The CDR3 length is 15 residues. CDR3 in DNA: TGCGCCAGCAGCCAAGATTCCCGGGGCAGCTATGGCTACACCTTC. It yields the protein CASSQDSRGSYGYTF.

V and J are TRBV6-5 and TRBJ2-3; a weak D match, TRBD1 (5 bases). With 5 bases removed from V and 5 bases from J, the gap between germline ends came to 17 bases. The CDR3 is 15 amino acids. Germline loops: CDR1 MNHEY, CDR2 SVGAGI. Written as DNA, the CDR3 is TGTGCCAGCAGTCTTCCACAGGATGGGATAGATACGCAGTATTTT. This codes for CASSLPQDGIDTQYF.

This chain connects TRBV12-3 or TRBV12-4 to TRBJ1-5; 7 nucleotides match TRBD1. The J segment lost 3 bases and the V segment lost 6 bases, leaving 5 bases of the junction unmatched. The CDR3 is made up of 14 amino acids. This CDR3 is CASSGQANNQPQHF. In nucleotides, the CDR3 is TGTGCCAGCAGCGGACAGGCGAACAATCAGCCCCAGCATTTT.

This clonotype has a handful of counts. The chain combines TRBV29-1 with TRBJ1-1, with no clear D. This CDR3 spans 11 amino acids. CDR1 SQVTM and CDR2 ANQGSEA come from the germline V gene. V gave up 4 bases and J gave up 5 bases, with 8 bases separating them. CDR3 in DNA: TGCAGCGTTGCTGGGGAGACTGAAGCTTTCTTT. Its protein is CSVAGETEAFF. Based on the CDR3 plus reference TRBV29-1 and TRBJ1-1, the full variable domain is SAVISQKPSRDICQRGTSLTIQCQVDSQVTMMFWYRQQPGQSLTLIATANQGSEATYESGFVIDKFPISRPNLTFSTLTVSNMSPEDSSIYLCSVAGETEAFFGQGTRLTVV.

This clonotype was seen repeatedly, ten times or more. J is TRBJ1-1 and V is TRBV4-1; possibly TRBD1 for D (6 bases). Per the germline V gene, CDR1 is MGHRA and CDR2 is YSYEKL. V was pared by 8 bases and J by 5 bases, with 9 bases between. CDR3 length equals 11 residues. The CDR3 DNA reads as TGCGCCAGCCGAAGGGGGACTGAAGCTTTCTTT. Protein sequence: CASRRGTEAFF.

The V and J genes are TRBV5-1 and TRBJ1-1; no firm D call. Trimming took off 1 base at V and 5 bases at J, with 9 bases between the two ends. Per germline, CDR1 SGHRS and CDR2 YFSETQ. The CDR3 covers 13 residues. DNA for the CDR3: TGCGCCAGCAGCTTGAATTGGAGGACTGAAGCTTTCTTT. Its protein is CASSLNWRTEAFF. Looking up the rest from reference TRBV5-1 and TRBJ1-1 gives the full variable domain: KAGVTQTPRYLIKTRGQQVTLSCSPISGHRSVSWYQQTPGQGLQFLFEYFSETQRNKGNFPGRFSGRQFSNSRSEMNVSTLELGDSALYLCASSLNWRTEAFFGQGTRLTVV.

This clonotype was found many times. An end of the junction differs from the germline gene, which may be a read error. The chain combines TRBV6-5 with TRBJ1-2; D possibly corresponds to TRBD1 (5 bases). Germline V gene sequence: CDR1 MNHEY, CDR2 SVGAGI. The CDR3 is 12 amino acids. CDR3 nucleotide sequence: TGTGCTAGCACCCCCGGGGGATATGGCTACACCTTC. Protein: CASTPGGYGYTF.

The V and J genes are TRBV15 and TRBJ2-5; D is perhaps TRBD2 (5 bases). The CDR3 runs 14 residues. The V gene lost 3 bases and the J gene lost 11 bases, with 19 bases spanning the gap. Germline assignment: CDR1 LNHNV and CDR2 YYDKDF (reference sequence). The CDR3 spells CATSRDRRGYEQYF. The CDR3 nucleotides are TGTGCCACCAGCAGGGATAGACGAGGGTATGAGCAGTACTTC.